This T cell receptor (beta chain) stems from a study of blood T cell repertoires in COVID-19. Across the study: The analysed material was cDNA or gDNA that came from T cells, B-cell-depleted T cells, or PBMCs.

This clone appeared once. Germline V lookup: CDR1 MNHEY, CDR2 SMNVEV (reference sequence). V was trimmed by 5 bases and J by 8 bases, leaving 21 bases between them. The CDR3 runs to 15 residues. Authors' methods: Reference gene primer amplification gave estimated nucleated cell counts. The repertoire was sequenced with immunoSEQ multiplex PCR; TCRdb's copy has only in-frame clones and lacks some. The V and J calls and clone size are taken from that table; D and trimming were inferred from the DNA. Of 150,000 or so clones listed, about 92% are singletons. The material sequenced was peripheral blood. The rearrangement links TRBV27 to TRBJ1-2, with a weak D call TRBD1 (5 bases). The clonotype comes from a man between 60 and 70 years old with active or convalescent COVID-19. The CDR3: CASSPQGLMSRGYTF. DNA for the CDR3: TGTGCCAGCAGTCCTCAGGGTTTGATGTCTCGGGGCTACACCTTC.